This T cell receptor beta chain was captured by sequencing in a study of T cells in Graves' hyperthyroidism and ophthalmopathy. Broader study findings: Blood also held most thyroid clonotypes expanded beyond 0.001.

PBMCs were derived from 10 ml fresh peripheral blood. Using RNA transcripts as the source, TCR beta CDR3 regions were amplified. A first-round RT-PCR of the TCR CDR3 used the HTBI primer set. TCRdb called the multiplex PCR reads again in MiXCR, with one record for every CDR3 protein. The sample contains 600,000 to 900,000 distinct CDR3 sequences, around 17% of which appear only once. Germline V gives CDR1 DFQATT, CDR2 SNEGSKA (reference sequence). V was cut by 2 bases and J by 1 base, with 14 bases left in between. This CDR3 region has 15 residues. Comments on this clonotype: No antigen is known for it.

The source of this sequence is a man aged 18-30 years with Graves' hyperthyroidism. V gene TRBV20-1 combines with J gene TRBJ2-5, with D possibly matching TRBD2 (6 bases). The material sequenced was blood. CDR3 DNA: TGCAGTGCTAGACGCACAGGTAGCGGCCAAGAGACCCAGTACTTC. This translates into CSARRTGSGQETQYF.